The count of the clone carrying this T cell receptor beta chain is one. The entry originates in a study of control samples from healthy donors and cancer patients. Here immunoSEQ multiplex PCR was the method, and the copy in TCRdb shows in-frame clones only, minus some. Among about 96,000 clones listed, just over 90% were seen once. Trimming took 1 base from V and 4 from J, leaving 10 bases between them. Per the germline V gene, CDR1 is SEHNR and CDR2 is FQNEAQ (reference sequence). This CDR3 is 14 amino acids long. This receptor was taken from a man between 18 and 35 years old in good health. The chain has TRBV7-9 and TRBJ2-5; D might be TRBD2 (5 bases). Material: blood. CDR3 amino acids: CASSLVGSSETQYF. In nucleotides, the CDR3 is TGTGCCAGCAGCTTAGTGGGGAGTTCAGAGACCCAGTACTTC.